This TCR beta chain stems from a study of blood T cells in healthy people across ages. Alongside a J-beta primer mix, a sample-barcoded 5' primer served in a second PCR lasting roughly 7 to 12 cycles. One entry per CDR3 protein, called by TCRdb with MiXCR from the 5' RACE reads. This sample has around 1.5 million distinct CDR3 sequences; about 32% occur once, and the top ten carry around 11%. The CDR3 covers 17 residues. The rearrangement links TRBV21-1 to TRBJ1-4; the D call in the table, TRBD1, was not verified against the DNA. TRBV21-1 is a pseudogene locus. The origin of this receptor is a woman younger than 45 in good health. Sequencing was done on a sample of blood. In DNA, the CDR3 is TGTGCCAGCAGAGGATTTTGGGACAGTGCAACTAATGAAAAACTGTTTTTT. Its protein is CASRGFWDSATNEKLFF.